Shown below are 6 T cell receptor beta chains from a single sample sequenced in a study of cytomegalovirus exposure and HLA in healthy donors. The PCR was carried out with 60 Vbeta primers and 13 Jbeta primers. Clones were sequenced by immunoSEQ multiplex PCR, and TCRdb holds only the in-frame ones, with some missing. Among roughly 150,000 clones listed, around 83% were seen once. The specimen sequenced was PBMCs. The receptor set was obtained from a middle-aged man in good health and CMV-seropositive.

The V gene is TRBV6-1, the J gene TRBJ2-7; 10 bases are shared with TRBD2. The CDR3 has 15 residues. V dropped 2 bases and J dropped 7; count of bases not matched to a gene: 8. Per germline, CDR1 MNHNS and CDR2 SASEGT. The CDR3 bases are TGTGCCAGCAGTGAACAAGCGGGAGGGCCTGGTGAGCAGTACTTC. Protein: CASSEQAGGPGEQYF.

The chain joins TRBV9 to TRBJ2-1; 11 bases map to TRBD2. The CDR3 contains 15 residues. In germline, CDR1 is SGDLS, CDR2 YYNGEE. Unmatched junction bases numbered 3, after V lost 3 bases and J lost 4 bases. CDR3 sequence reads: CASSAGTSGYNEQFF. The DNA for the CDR3 is TGTGCCAGCAGCGCCGGGACTAGCGGTTACAATGAGCAGTTCTTC.

This sequence joins TRBV27 and TRBJ1-1, with 7 bases aligning to TRBD1. The V gene end was trimmed by 5 bases and the J gene end by 0 bases; junction bases not matched to a gene: 15. Germline V gene lookup returns CDR1 MNHEY and CDR2 SMNVEV (reference sequence). This CDR3 is built from 18 residues. CDR3 sequence reads: CASSGPGQALSMNTEAFF. CDR3 sequence (DNA): TGTGCCAGCAGTGGACCCGGACAGGCCCTCTCCATGAACACTGAAGCTTTCTTT.

The J gene is TRBJ2-5, the V gene TRBV27; 8 nucleotides align to TRBD2. The DNA end favors TRBJ2-7, so the J call may be wrong. Germline V lookup: CDR1 MNHEY, CDR2 SMNVEV (reference sequence). The CDR3 is 15 amino acids. The CDR3 here is CASSSRSGGPYEQYF. The CDR3 region has the DNA TGTGCCAGCAGTTCCCGTTCGGGGGGGCCCTACGAGCAGTACTTC.

This clone was counted a single time. The genes are TRBV2 and TRBJ1-4; 9 nucleotides line up with TRBD1. Germline V gene lookup returns CDR1 SNHLY and CDR2 FYNNEI. This CDR3 has 15 amino acids. The V segment lost 3 bases and the J segment 8 bases; nucleotides outside the gene matches: 7. The CDR3: CASSEVGQGGEKLFF. The CDR3 region has the DNA TGTGCCAGCAGTGAGGTGGGACAGGGAGGAGAAAAACTGTTTTTT.

About this clone: Distinct nucleotide sequences in the sample also encode this CDR3. V and J are TRBV7-8 and TRBJ1-2; possible D gene TRBD1, 5 bases. Germline V gene data show CDR1 as SGHVS and CDR2 as FQNEAQ. Trimming left V 1 base short and J 8 bases short, with 14 bases between. The CDR3 runs 14 residues. The CDR3, as DNA: TGTGCCAGCAGCTTAGGAGGGGCTGGGGGGGGCTACACCTTC. It translates to CASSLGGAGGGYTF.